The 25 T cell receptor beta chains below were found in one sample sequenced in a study of cytomegalovirus exposure and HLA in healthy donors. The primer mix had 60 Vbeta and 13 Jbeta primers. Profiled with immunoSEQ multiplex PCR; TCRdb holds only in-frame clones, not every one. The sample carries over 85,000 clones, 60% to 85% recorded once. Sequencing was performed on PBMCs. Receptors originate from a woman younger than 45 in good health and CMV-seronegative.

The J gene is TRBJ1-4, the V gene TRBV7-2, with 7 positions matching TRBD1. Trimming cost V 5 bases and J 0 bases; bases outside gene matches: 9. The germline gives CDR1 SGHTA, CDR2 FQGNSA. CDR3 size: 17 residues. CDR3 in DNA: TGTGCCAGCAGCCCTTATGGGACAGCCACAACTAATGAAAAACTGTTTTTT. This sequence encodes CASSPYGTATTNEKLFF. Drawing the rest from reference TRBV7-2 and TRBJ1-4, the complete variable domain is GAGVSQSPSNKVTEKGKDVELRCDPISGHTALYWYRQSLGQGLEFLIYFQGNSAPDKSGLPSDRFSAERTGGSVSTLTIQRTQQEDSAVYLCASSPYGTATTNEKLFFGSGTQLSVL.

There are many counts of this clone. The genes are TRBV5-4 and TRBJ2-5; 9 positions agree with TRBD1. In germline, CDR1 is SGHNT, CDR2 YYREEE (reference sequence). The trim removed 4 bases at V and 5 bases at J, leaving 6 bases unmatched. The CDR3 is 14 amino acids. The CDR3 sequence is CASSIGTGYETQYF. The CDR3 DNA follows: TGTGCCAGCAGCATAGGGACAGGGTACGAGACCCAGTACTTC.

V usage is TRBV25-1 and J usage is TRBJ2-7, with D uncertain. The length of the CDR3 is 13 residues. Germline V gene sequence: CDR1 MGHDK, CDR2 SYGVNS. V gave up 1 base and J gave up 1 base, with 5 bases separating them. The CDR3 here is CASSEFGSYEQYF. CDR3 sequence (DNA): TGTGCCAGCAGTGAATTCGGTTCCTACGAGCAGTACTTC.

This clone was found a few times. The J gene is TRBJ2-4, the V gene TRBV25-1; 9 bases are shared with TRBD1. CDR1 is MGHDK and CDR2 is SYGVNS in the germline V gene. With 3 bases clipped from V and 10 bases from J, the junction kept 10 bases outside the gene matches. The length of the CDR3 is 15 residues. The CDR3, as DNA: TGTGCCAGCAGTGAGGGGTCGGGACAGGGTGGTATTCAGTACTTC. Translating gives CASSEGSGQGGIQYF.

The gene calls are TRBV27 and TRBJ1-1; possibly TRBD1 for D (6 bases). The CDR3 is 14 residues long. The V gene's germline CDR1 is MNHEY and CDR2 SMNVEV (reference sequence). The germline V and J ends were trimmed by 4 bases and 0 bases, with 9 bases remaining between them. The CDR3 region is CASSWTVMNTEAFF. The CDR3 coding sequence is TGTGCCAGCAGTTGGACAGTGATGAACACTGAAGCTTTCTTT.

In nucleotides, the CDR3 is TGCGCCAGCAGCCAAGATACTCGGGGGAGCTCCTACAATGAGCAGTTCTTC. Its protein is CASSQDTRGSSYNEQFF. The chain carries TRBV4-3 and TRBJ2-1; D possibly corresponds to TRBD2 (6 bases). The CDR3 length is 17 residues. V was trimmed by 0 bases and J by 0 bases, leaving 12 bases between them. The germline V gene encodes CDR1 LGHNA and CDR2 YSLEER.

The rearrangement joins TRBV7-2 to TRBJ1-1; unclear D gene. CDR3 length equals 15 residues. Germline assignment: CDR1 SGHTA and CDR2 FQGNSA. V lost 5 bases, J lost 0 bases, and 13 bases lay in between. The CDR3 loop reads CASSLEWALNTEAFF. The CDR3 DNA reads as TGTGCCAGCAGCCTAGAGTGGGCTTTGAACACTGAAGCTTTCTTT.

The rearrangement joins TRBV7-2 to TRBJ2-7, with 9 positions matching TRBD1. CDR1 and CDR2 from the germline V gene are SGHTA and FQGNSA. The CDR3 length is 13 residues. V lost 6 bases to trimming and J lost 3 bases; unmatched junction nucleotides: 3. CDR3 in DNA: TGTGCCAGCAGGACGACAGGGGGCTACGAGCAGTACTTC. It yields the protein CASRTTGGYEQYF.

V and J are TRBV2 and TRBJ1-5; 7 bases fit TRBD1. CDR3 size: 15 residues. With 6 bases clipped from V and 1 base from J, the junction kept 6 bases outside the gene matches. The germline V gene encodes CDR1 SNHLY and CDR2 FYNNEI. CDR3 region: CASSNRGFSNQPQHF. The CDR3, as DNA: TGTGCCAGCAGCAACAGGGGATTCAGCAATCAGCCCCAGCATTTT. Combining the CDR3 with reference TRBV2 and TRBJ1-5 gives the whole variable domain EPEVTQTPSHQVTQMGQEVILRCVPISNHLYFYWYRQILGQKVEFLVSFYNNEISEKSEIFDDQFSVERPDGSNFTLKIRSTKLEDSAMYFCASSNRGFSNQPQHFGDGTRLSIL.

With regard to this clone: The sample carries other DNA sequences with the same CDR3. The rearrangement uses TRBV7-9 and TRBJ1-2; D not resolved. With 0 bases removed from V and 1 base from J, the gap between germline ends came to 9 bases. CDR1 is SEHNR, CDR2 FQNEAQ, per germline (reference sequence). This CDR3 is built from 15 residues. The CDR3 nucleotides read TGTGCCAGCAGCTTAGCTGGCAGAATTAACTATGGCTACACCTTC. This gives the protein CASSLAGRINYGYTF.

This chain uses TRBV4-3 with TRBJ2-5, with D perhaps TRBD2 (5 bases). V shed 0 bases and J shed 2 bases, with 10 bases lying between them. The CDR3 sequence is 15 residues long. The germline V gene has CDR1 LGHNA and CDR2 YSLEER. CDR3 amino acids: CASSQDAGRQETQYF. CDR3 sequence (DNA): TGCGCCAGCAGCCAAGATGCGGGTCGGCAAGAGACCCAGTACTTC.

This chain joins TRBV19 and TRBJ2-5, with D possibly matching TRBD2 (6 bases). V lost 5 bases and J 5 bases, leaving 12 bases between the germline ends. The V gene's germline CDR1 is LNHDA and CDR2 SQIVND (reference sequence). There are 13 residues in the CDR3. The CDR3 nucleotides are TGTGCCAGTAGTTCCTGGGGGGAGGAGACCCAGTACTTC. Protein product: CASSSWGEETQYF.

The chain uses TRBV14 and TRBJ2-7, with a tentative D call TRBD1 (5 bases). V lost 5 bases to trimming and J lost 3 bases, with 8 bases between them. The CDR3 consists of 12 residues. Germline CDR1 SGHDN, CDR2 FVKESK. The CDR3 loop reads CASSSDSYEQYF. The CDR3 bases are TGTGCCAGCAGCTCAGACAGCTACGAGCAGTACTTC.

The chain links TRBV27 to TRBJ2-1; 7 bases fit TRBD2. Germline V CDR1 and CDR2: MNHEY, SMNVEV (reference sequence). After removal of 3 bases from V and 9 bases from J, the junction contained 8 bases not matched to a gene. The CDR3 runs to 14 residues. The CDR3 DNA reads TGTGCCAGCAGTTTCATGGGGGGGGAGGTTGAGCAGTTCTTC. Amino acid sequence: CASSFMGGEVEQFF.

This chain joins TRBV4-2 and TRBJ1-1, with TRBD1 matching 7 bases. J gave up 0 bases and V 3 bases, and 10 bases lay outside the gene matches. This CDR3 region has 17 residues. Germline lookup yields CDR1 LGHNA and CDR2 YNFKEQ. For the CDR3, the DNA is TGTGCCAGCAGCCAGGCACCTACAGGGGTAATGAACACTGAAGCTTTCTTT. Translation gives CASSQAPTGVMNTEAFF.

The chain couples TRBV5-1 to TRBJ1-4; a possible D gene is TRBD1 (5 bases). The germline gives CDR1 SGHRS, CDR2 YFSETQ. Trimming removed 2 bases at V and 8 bases at J, with 13 bases between. The CDR3 has 14 residues. The CDR3 loop reads CASSFSTGEEKLFF. The DNA of the CDR3 is TGCGCCAGCAGCTTCAGCACGGGGGAGGAAAAACTGTTTTTT.

The chain uses TRBV7-9 and TRBJ2-7; tentatively, D is TRBD2 (6 bases). The CDR3 runs to 17 residues. CDR1 is SEHNR, CDR2 FQNEAQ, per germline (reference sequence). Trimming took 0 bases from V and 3 from J, leaving 18 bases between them. The CDR3 nucleotides are TGTGCCAGCAGCTTAGCGATGATGATATCGGGGGTCTACGAGCAGTACTTC. Its translation: CASSLAMMISGVYEQYF. Full variable domain (outside the CDR3, taken from reference TRBV7-9 and TRBJ2-7): DTGVSQNPRHKITKRGQNVTFRCDPISEHNRLYWYRQTLGQGPEFLTYFQNEAQLEKSRLLSDRFSAERPKGSFSTLEIQRTEQGDSAMYLCASSLAMMISGVYEQYFGPGTRLTVT.

This chain connects TRBV2 to TRBJ2-7, with unresolved D. The CDR3 totals 13 residues. Between the trimmed V and J ends, which lost 0 bases and 4 bases, there was a span of 7 bases. The germline gives CDR1 SNHLY, CDR2 FYNNEI. Here the CDR3 reads CASSEASWYEQYF. The CDR3 coding sequence is TGTGCCAGCAGTGAAGCTAGTTGGTACGAGCAGTACTTC.

The gene calls are TRBV5-4 and TRBJ2-5; 12 nucleotides align to TRBD2. The V segment lost 5 bases and the J segment 1 base; nucleotides outside the gene matches: 9. There are 17 residues in the CDR3. Germline loops: CDR1 SGHNT, CDR2 YYREEE (reference sequence). CDR3 in amino acids: CASSRLLAGGSQETQYF. The CDR3 coding sequence is TGTGCCAGCAGTCGCCTACTAGCGGGGGGAAGCCAAGAGACCCAGTACTTC.

The chain combines TRBV2 with TRBJ2-7, with 7 bases fitting TRBD1. The CDR3 runs 16 residues. Germline V gene lookup returns CDR1 SNHLY and CDR2 FYNNEI. V was pared by 2 bases and J by 5 bases, with 12 bases of the junction left unmatched. CDR3 sequence reads: CASSEFSGQVLHEQYF. In DNA form, the CDR3 reads TGTGCCAGCAGTGAATTTAGTGGACAGGTTTTGCACGAGCAGTACTTC.

This chain links TRBV29-1 with TRBJ1-2, with D perhaps matching TRBD1 (6 bases). Germline V gene sequence: CDR1 SQVTM, CDR2 ANQGSEA. CDR3 length: 14 residues. V was cut by 3 bases and J by 0 bases, with 11 bases left in between. The CDR3 nucleotides are TGCAGCGTTGAGGGCAGGGGCTCTAACTATGGCTACACCTTC. Translation gives CSVEGRGSNYGYTF. Supplemented by reference TRBV29-1 and TRBJ1-2, the full variable domain reads SAVISQKPSRDICQRGTSLTIQCQVDSQVTMMFWYRQQPGQSLTLIATANQGSEATYESGFVIDKFPISRPNLTFSTLTVSNMSPEDSSIYLCSVEGRGSNYGYTFGSGTRLTVV.

The chain has TRBV30 and TRBJ1-2; the D gene is possibly TRBD1 (5 bases). This CDR3 region has 14 residues. V lost 1 base and J 1 base, leaving 10 bases between the germline ends. Germline V gives CDR1 GTSNPN, CDR2 SVGIG (reference sequence). This CDR3 reads CAWSGRGDNYGYTF. The DNA for the CDR3 is TGTGCCTGGAGTGGACGGGGGGATAACTATGGCTACACCTTC.

This clone was recorded a few times. The rearrangement links TRBV28 to TRBJ1-5; the match to TRBD1 covers 9 bases. Germline assignment: CDR1 MDHEN and CDR2 SYDVKM. The ends lost 2 bases at V and 2 bases at J; junction bases unmatched: 4. The CDR3 length is 16 residues. The CDR3 DNA reads TGTGCCAGCAGTTTAGGAAACAGGGGGCGCAATCAGCCCCAGCATTTT. The encoded protein is CASSLGNRGRNQPQHF. Combining the CDR3 with reference TRBV28 and TRBJ1-5 gives the whole variable domain DVKVTQSSRYLVKRTGEKVFLECVQDMDHENMFWYRQDPGLGLRLIYFSYDVKMKEKGDIPEGYSVSREKKERFSLILESASTNQTSMYLCASSLGNRGRNQPQHFGDGTRLSIL.

The rearrangement uses TRBV5-4 and TRBJ2-2; 12 nucleotides line up with TRBD2. V dropped 1 base and J dropped 5; count of bases not matched to a gene: 3. This CDR3 is built from 16 residues. Looked up from germline, CDR1 is SGHNT and CDR2 is YYREEE (reference sequence). The CDR3 loop is CASSLSSGRATGELFF. The CDR3 region has the DNA TGTGCCAGCAGCTTGTCTAGCGGGAGGGCAACCGGGGAGCTGTTTTTT.

The chain employs TRBV2 and TRBJ1-5, with a tentative D call TRBD1 (6 bases). CDR3 length: 15 amino acids. V was pared by 7 bases and J by 0 bases, with 13 bases between. Germline V gives CDR1 SNHLY, CDR2 FYNNEI. DNA for the CDR3: TGTGCCAGCAAGAAAGGGGACAATAGCAATCAGCCCCAGCATTTT. Translating it yields CASKKGDNSNQPQHF.